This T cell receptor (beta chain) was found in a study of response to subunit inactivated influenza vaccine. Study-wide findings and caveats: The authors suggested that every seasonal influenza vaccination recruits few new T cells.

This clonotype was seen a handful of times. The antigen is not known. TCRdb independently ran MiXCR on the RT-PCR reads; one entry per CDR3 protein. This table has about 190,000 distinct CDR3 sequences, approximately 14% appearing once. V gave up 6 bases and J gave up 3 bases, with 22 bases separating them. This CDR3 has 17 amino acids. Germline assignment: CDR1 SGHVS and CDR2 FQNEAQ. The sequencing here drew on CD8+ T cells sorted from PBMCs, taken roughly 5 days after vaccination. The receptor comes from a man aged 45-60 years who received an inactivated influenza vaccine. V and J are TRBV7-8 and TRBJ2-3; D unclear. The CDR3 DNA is TGTGCCAGCAGTTACCAACTCACCCATCAACCGACAGATACGCAGTATTTT. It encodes CASSYQLTHQPTDTQYF.